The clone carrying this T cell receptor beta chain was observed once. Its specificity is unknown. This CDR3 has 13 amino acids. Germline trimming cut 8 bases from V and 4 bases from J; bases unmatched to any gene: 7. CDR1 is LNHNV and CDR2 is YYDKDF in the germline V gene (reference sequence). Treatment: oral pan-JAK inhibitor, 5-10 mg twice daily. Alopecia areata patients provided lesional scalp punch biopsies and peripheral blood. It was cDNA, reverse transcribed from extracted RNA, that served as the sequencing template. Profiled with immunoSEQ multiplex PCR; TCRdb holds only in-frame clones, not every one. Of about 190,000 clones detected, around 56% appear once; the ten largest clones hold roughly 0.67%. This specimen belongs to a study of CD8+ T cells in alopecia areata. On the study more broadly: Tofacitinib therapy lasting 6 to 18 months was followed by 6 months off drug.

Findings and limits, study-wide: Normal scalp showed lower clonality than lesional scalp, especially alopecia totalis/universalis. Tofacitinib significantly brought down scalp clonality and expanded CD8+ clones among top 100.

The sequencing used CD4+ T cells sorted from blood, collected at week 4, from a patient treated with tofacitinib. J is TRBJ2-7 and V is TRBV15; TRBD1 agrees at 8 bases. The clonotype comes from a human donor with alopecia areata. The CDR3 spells CATQKDREYEQYF. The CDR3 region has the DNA TGTGCCACCCAAAAGGACAGGGAGTACGAGCAGTACTTC.